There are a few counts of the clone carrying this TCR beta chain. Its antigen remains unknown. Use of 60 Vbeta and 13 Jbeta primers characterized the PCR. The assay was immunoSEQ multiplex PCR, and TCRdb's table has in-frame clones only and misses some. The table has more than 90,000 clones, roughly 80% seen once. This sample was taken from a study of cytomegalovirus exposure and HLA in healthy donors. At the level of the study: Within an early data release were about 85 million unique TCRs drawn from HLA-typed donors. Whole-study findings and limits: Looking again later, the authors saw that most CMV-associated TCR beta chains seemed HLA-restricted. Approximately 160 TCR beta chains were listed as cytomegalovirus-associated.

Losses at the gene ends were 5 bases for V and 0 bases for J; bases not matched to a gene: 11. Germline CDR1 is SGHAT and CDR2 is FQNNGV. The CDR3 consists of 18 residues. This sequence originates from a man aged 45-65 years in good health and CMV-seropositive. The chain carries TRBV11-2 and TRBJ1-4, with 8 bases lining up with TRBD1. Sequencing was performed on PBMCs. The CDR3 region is CASSHRTGRGATNEKLFF. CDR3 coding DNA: TGTGCCAGCAGCCACCGGACAGGGAGAGGAGCAACTAATGAAAAACTGTTTTTT.